This section outlines one T cell receptor (beta chain) sequence together with its context. This sample was taken from a study of blood T cell repertoires in COVID-19. Study overall: Sites across the United States, Italy and Spain contributed samples from acute and convalescent COVID-19. T cells, B-cell-depleted T cells, or PBMCs supplied cDNA or gDNA.

Authors' analysis steps: Nucleated cell counts were estimated from reference gene primer amplification. Produced via immunoSEQ multiplex PCR; TCRdb's table is partial and in-frame only. V, J and clone size are taken as reported in that table, and D and trimming were inferred from the DNA itself. The data hold under 200,000 clones, with 77% observed a single time. CDR1 is SQVTM, CDR2 ANQGSEA, per germline. This CDR3 contains 14 residues. V trimming: 4 bases; J trimming: 5 bases; junction bases outside the gene matches: 8. This chain links TRBV29-1 with TRBJ1-5, with 7 positions matching TRBD1. The sample was peripheral blood. The sequence came from a man aged 65 to 79 with acute or convalescent COVID-19. This chain's CDR3 is CSVGQGLPDQPQHF. CDR3 nucleotides: TGCAGCGTTGGACAGGGCCTACCGGATCAGCCCCAGCATTTT. The entire variable domain, with the rest obtained from reference TRBV29-1 and TRBJ1-5, is as follows: SAVISQKPSRDICQRGTSLTIQCQVDSQVTMMFWYRQQPGQSLTLIATANQGSEATYESGFVIDKFPISRPNLTFSTLTVSNMSPEDSSIYLCSVGQGLPDQPQHFGDGTRLSIL.